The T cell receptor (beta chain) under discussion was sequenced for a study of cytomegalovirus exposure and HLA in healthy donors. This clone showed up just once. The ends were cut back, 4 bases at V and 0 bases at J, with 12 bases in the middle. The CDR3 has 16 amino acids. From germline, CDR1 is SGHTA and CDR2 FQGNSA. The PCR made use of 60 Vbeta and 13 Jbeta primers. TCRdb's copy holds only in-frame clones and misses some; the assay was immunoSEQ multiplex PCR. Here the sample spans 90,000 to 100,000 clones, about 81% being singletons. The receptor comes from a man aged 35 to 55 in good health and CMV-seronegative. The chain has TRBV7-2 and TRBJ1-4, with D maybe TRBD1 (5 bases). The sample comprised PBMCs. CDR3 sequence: CASSSGTEATNEKLFF. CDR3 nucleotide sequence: TGTGCCAGCAGCTCGGGGACTGAAGCAACTAATGAAAAACTGTTTTTT. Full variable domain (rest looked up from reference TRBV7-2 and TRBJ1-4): GAGVSQSPSNKVTEKGKDVELRCDPISGHTALYWYRQSLGQGLEFLIYFQGNSAPDKSGLPSDRFSAERTGGSVSTLTIQRTQQEDSAVYLCASSSGTEATNEKLFFGSGTQLSVL.